The 10 T cell receptor beta chains given below trace back to one sample, sequenced in a study of blood T cell repertoires in COVID-19. Sequencing used immunoSEQ multiplex PCR; TCRdb keeps in-frame clones, though not all of them. This table holds around 100,000 clones, approximately 80% found once. The sequencing input was peripheral blood. These receptors were obtained from an elderly woman with active or convalescent COVID-19.

The gene calls are TRBV11-2 and TRBJ1-5; no reliable D call. Germline CDR1 SGHAT, CDR2 FQNNGV. V dropped 1 base and J dropped 2 bases, with 9 bases sitting between them. CDR3 length: 15 residues. The CDR3 loop is CASSLGKGGNQPQHF. DNA for the CDR3: TGTGCCAGCAGCTTAGGCAAGGGAGGCAATCAGCCCCAGCATTTT.

The rearrangement joins TRBV28 to TRBJ1-2; no reliable D call. V lost 2 bases to trimming and J lost 1 base, with 5 bases between them. The CDR3 totals 13 residues. Germline-derived CDR1 and CDR2 are MDHEN and SYDVKM. CDR3 nucleotide sequence: TGTGCCAGCAGTTTAGAGTATAACTATGGCTACACCTTC. Its protein product is CASSLEYNYGYTF.

V usage is TRBV27 and J usage is TRBJ2-7; TRBD1 is a possible D gene (5 bases). Germline V gene lookup returns CDR1 MNHEY and CDR2 SMNVEV (reference sequence). V was pared by 8 bases and J by 6 bases, with 14 bases between. The CDR3 runs to 12 residues. CDR3 coding DNA: TGTGCCAGCGCCCAGGGTTCTCGCGAGCAGTACTTC. It is translated as CASAQGSREQYF.

V gene TRBV7-2 combines with J gene TRBJ2-5; weak D call: TRBD2 (5 bases). The germline gives CDR1 SGHTA, CDR2 FQGNSA. Trimming left V 5 bases short and J 5 bases short, with 12 bases between. This CDR3 has 13 amino acids. CDR3 in DNA: TGTGCCAGCAGCCAACGGGAAGTGGAGACCCAGTACTTC. Its protein is CASSQREVETQYF.

The J gene is TRBJ2-5, the V gene TRBV30, with TRBD2 matching 7 bases. The CDR3 is made up of 12 amino acids. The germline V gene has CDR1 GTSNPN and CDR2 SVGIG (reference sequence). With 5 bases clipped from V and 5 bases from J, the junction kept 5 bases outside the gene matches. Written as DNA, the CDR3 is TGTGCCTGGGGGGGAGGGTCGGAGACCCAGTACTTC. Protein product: CAWGGGSETQYF.

The chain combines TRBV9 with TRBJ2-7, with 9 bases aligning to TRBD1. The germline CDR1 and CDR2 sequences are SGDLS and YYNGEE. The CDR3 spans 14 residues. After removal of 0 bases from V and 7 bases from J, the junction contained 5 bases not matched to a gene. In nucleotides, the CDR3 is TGTGCCAGCAGCGTAGGGGGACAGGGTGGGGAGCAGTACTTC. Translated: CASSVGGQGGEQYF.

This sequence joins TRBV30 and TRBJ1-2; TRBD1 matches at 10 bases. In germline, CDR1 is GTSNPN, CDR2 SVGIG (reference sequence). The CDR3 contains 11 residues. V lost 4 bases to trimming and J lost 10 bases; unmatched junction nucleotides: 3. The CDR3 DNA reads as TGTGCCTGGACCGGGACAGGGGACTACACCTTC. This translates into CAWTGTGDYTF.

The V call is TRBV6-5, the J call TRBJ1-6, with 8 bases lining up with TRBD1. The trim removed 2 bases at V and 9 bases at J, leaving 6 bases unmatched. Germline assignment: CDR1 MNHEY and CDR2 SVGAGI. The CDR3 length is 15 residues. The DNA for the CDR3 is TGTGCCAGCAGTTACCAGGGGGCGGAGGGTTCACCCCTCCACTTT. It translates to CASSYQGAEGSPLHF.

This clone was seen a few times. The V gene is TRBV19, the J gene TRBJ1-5; 9 bases are shared with TRBD1. Germline CDR1 reads LNHDA; CDR2 reads SQIVND (reference sequence). Trimming cost V 7 bases and J 2 bases; bases outside gene matches: 15. There are 18 residues in the CDR3. The CDR3 DNA sequence: TGTGCCAGTAATAGGAGACAGGGGGTGGTTGCGGGCAATCAGCCCCAGCATTTT. Residues: CASNRRQGVVAGNQPQHF.

The V call is TRBV5-4, the J call TRBJ1-5; no firm D call. Trimming removed 4 bases from V and 4 bases from J, with 15 bases in between. This CDR3 has 15 residues. Germline V gene data show CDR1 as SGHNT and CDR2 as YYREEE (reference sequence). DNA for the CDR3: TGTGCCAGCAGCCCCGATGGTGGCCAGAATCAGCCCCAGCATTTT. This translates into CASSPDGGQNQPQHF.